These T cell receptor beta chains were read from a single sample in a study of beta chain features in type 1 diabetes. The repertoire was sequenced with immunoSEQ multiplex PCR; TCRdb's copy has only in-frame clones and lacks some. The sample carries around 300,000 clones, under 8.5% recorded once. Sequencing was performed on central memory CD4+ T cells from blood. These receptor sequences come from a woman between 18 and 29 years old in good health. CDR3s include the opening cysteine and the closing phenylalanine or tryptophan. Each record gives: D gene, clone size, J gene, V gene, CDR3 DNA, CDR3 protein. D genes are given only for firm matches. Part of the rows lack a size; the others show once, few, many or a class for expanded clones.

D gene: -
clone size: -
J gene: TRBJ2-7
V gene: TRBV5-4
CDR3 DNA: TGTGCCAGCAGCCCTAGACTAGTGGGGACTTACGAGCAGTACTTC
CDR3 protein: CASSPRLVGTYEQYF

D gene: TRBD1
clone size: few
J gene: TRBJ2-1
V gene: TRBV18
CDR3 DNA: TGTGCCAGCTCACCATGGACAGGGGGTAACAATGAGCAGTTCTTC
CDR3 protein: CASSPWTGGNNEQFF

D gene: TRBD1
clone size: -
J gene: TRBJ2-2
V gene: TRBV7-2
CDR3 DNA: TGTGCCAGCAGTCCTGACAGGGTCACCGGGGAGCTGTTTTTT
CDR3 protein: CASSPDRVTGELFF

D gene: -
clone size: -
J gene: TRBJ2-2
V gene: TRBV5-4
CDR3 DNA: TGTGCCAGCAGTAGACCTACTACTAACGCGAACACCGGGGAGCTGTTTTTT
CDR3 protein: CASSRPTTNANTGELFF

D gene: TRBD2
clone size: -
J gene: TRBJ2-5
V gene: TRBV5-6
CDR3 DNA: TGTGCCAGCAGCGCCGATAGCGGGGGGGCAACCCAGTACTTC
CDR3 protein: CASSADSGGATQYF

D gene: -
clone size: few
J gene: TRBJ1-5
V gene: TRBV28
CDR3 DNA: TGTGCCAGCAGTTTATTGCGTCTGAGGCGGCAGTTTAGCAATCAGCCCCAGCATTTT
CDR3 protein: CASSLLRLRRQFSNQPQHF

D gene: TRBD2
clone size: few
J gene: TRBJ2-1
V gene: TRBV4-3
CDR3 DNA: TGCGCCAGCAGCCAAGGGGACGGGGCTAGCGGGGGGAAGAAGTTCTTC
CDR3 protein: CASSQGDGASGGKKFF

D gene: TRBD1
clone size: many
J gene: TRBJ2-1
V gene: TRBV28
CDR3 DNA: TGTGCCAGCAGGTCGCAGGGGGCCAACTCCTACAATGAGCAGTTCTTC
CDR3 protein: CASRSQGANSYNEQFF

D gene: TRBD1
clone size: -
J gene: TRBJ2-5
V gene: TRBV11-2
CDR3 DNA: TGTGCCAGCAGCTTCTACGGGACAGGGGCGGGGACCCAGTACTTC
CDR3 protein: CASSFYGTGAGTQYF

D gene: -
clone size: many
J gene: TRBJ1-1
V gene: TRBV7-2
CDR3 DNA: TGTGCCAGCAGCTTGGGACCGTCGAACACTGAAGCTTTCTTT
CDR3 protein: CASSLGPSNTEAFF

D gene: -
clone size: few
J gene: TRBJ1-5
V gene: TRBV19
CDR3 DNA: TGTGCCAGTACCCATCGGGGTACGCCCCAGCATTTT
CDR3 protein: CASTHRGTPQHF

D gene: TRBD1
clone size: few
J gene: TRBJ1-1
V gene: TRBV11-3
CDR3 DNA: TGTGCCAGCAGGAGGGACAGGGGCTATGAAGCTTTCTTT
CDR3 protein: CASRRDRGYEAFF

D gene: -
clone size: -
J gene: TRBJ1-1
V gene: TRBV19
CDR3 DNA: TGTGCCAGTAGTGCGGGGGAGATGAACACTGAAGCTTTCTTT
CDR3 protein: CASSAGEMNTEAFF

D gene: TRBD1
clone size: few
J gene: TRBJ2-7
V gene: TRBV11-2
CDR3 DNA: TGTGCCAGCACTCCCCGGGACAGGGGGCGTTACGAGCAGTACTTC
CDR3 protein: CASTPRDRGRYEQYF

D gene: -
clone size: few
J gene: TRBJ1-1
V gene: TRBV7-9
CDR3 DNA: TGTGCCAGCAGCTTATTTGTTGGGTTGAACACTGAAGCTTTCTTT
CDR3 protein: CASSLFVGLNTEAFF

D gene: -
clone size: -
J gene: TRBJ1-4
V gene: TRBV29-1
CDR3 DNA: TGCAGCGCTGGTAGGGAGAATGAAAAACTGTTTTTT
CDR3 protein: CSAGRENEKLFF

D gene: TRBD2
clone size: -
J gene: TRBJ2-1
V gene: TRBV5-1
CDR3 DNA: TGCGCCAGCAGCCTTTCGGGACTAGCGGGGACTAATGAGCAGTTCTTC
CDR3 protein: CASSLSGLAGTNEQFF

D gene: TRBD1
clone size: many
J gene: TRBJ2-1
V gene: TRBV7-9
CDR3 DNA: TGTGCCAGCAGCTCCACAGGGGATGAGCAGTTCTTC
CDR3 protein: CASSSTGDEQFF

D gene: -
clone size: few
J gene: TRBJ1-3
V gene: TRBV10-3
CDR3 DNA: TGTGCCACCCGCTGGGATAGCTCTGGAAACACCATATATTTT
CDR3 protein: CATRWDSSGNTIYF

D gene: TRBD2
clone size: -
J gene: TRBJ2-3
V gene: TRBV5-4
CDR3 DNA: TGTGCCAGCAGCTCTCGGGGGGGAACAGATACGCAGTATTTT
CDR3 protein: CASSSRGGTDTQYF

D gene: -
clone size: few
J gene: TRBJ2-1
V gene: TRBV5-1
CDR3 DNA: TGCGCCAGCAGCTTGGTGGGTAACGACGGGGGCGGAGGTGGGCAGTTCTTC
CDR3 protein: CASSLVGNDGGGGGQFF

D gene: -
clone size: few
J gene: TRBJ2-4
V gene: TRBV6-5
CDR3 DNA: TGTGCCAGCAGGTACAGGGCGTTTGTCGACATTCAGTACTTC
CDR3 protein: CASRYRAFVDIQYF

D gene: -
clone size: few
J gene: TRBJ2-3
V gene: TRBV9
CDR3 DNA: TGTGCCAGCAGCGTAGCCCCGACTACTACGCAGTATTTT
CDR3 protein: CASSVAPTTTQYF

D gene: -
clone size: -
J gene: TRBJ2-7
V gene: TRBV15
CDR3 DNA: TGTGCCACCAGCGGAGGGTTGGGATACGAGCAGTACTTC
CDR3 protein: CATSGGLGYEQYF

D gene: -
clone size: few
J gene: TRBJ1-1
V gene: TRBV27
CDR3 DNA: TGTGCCAGCAGAGGATGGACTTTGAACACTGAAGCTTTCTTT
CDR3 protein: CASRGWTLNTEAFF

D gene: TRBD1
clone size: -
J gene: TRBJ1-1
V gene: TRBV27
CDR3 DNA: TGTGCCAGCAGTCCACTCAGGGGGCTCACCACTGAAGCTTTCTTT
CDR3 protein: CASSPLRGLTTEAFF

D gene: -
clone size: -
J gene: TRBJ2-1
V gene: TRBV7-2
CDR3 DNA: TGTGCCAGCAGCCGCTTTCGAGGGCCAGGGAATGAGCAGTTCTTC
CDR3 protein: CASSRFRGPGNEQFF

D gene: -
clone size: few
J gene: TRBJ1-1
V gene: TRBV4-3
CDR3 DNA: TGCGCCAGCAGCCAAGATTTTAGCCGAGAGGCTTTCTTT
CDR3 protein: CASSQDFSREAFF

D gene: -
clone size: many
J gene: TRBJ1-5
V gene: TRBV7-3
CDR3 DNA: TGTGCCAGCAGCTTATTTCCCAGCAATCAGCCCCAGCATTTT
CDR3 protein: CASSLFPSNQPQHF

D gene: -
clone size: few
J gene: TRBJ1-5
V gene: TRBV29-1
CDR3 DNA: TGCAACGGTGCTACCGTGGGGGCGGCAAATCAGCCCCAGCATTTT
CDR3 protein: CNGATVGAANQPQHF

D gene: TRBD1
clone size: -
J gene: TRBJ2-6
V gene: TRBV7-2
CDR3 DNA: TGTGCCAGCAGATTAGACAGGGTTGGGGCCAACGTCCTGACTTTC
CDR3 protein: CASRLDRVGANVLTF